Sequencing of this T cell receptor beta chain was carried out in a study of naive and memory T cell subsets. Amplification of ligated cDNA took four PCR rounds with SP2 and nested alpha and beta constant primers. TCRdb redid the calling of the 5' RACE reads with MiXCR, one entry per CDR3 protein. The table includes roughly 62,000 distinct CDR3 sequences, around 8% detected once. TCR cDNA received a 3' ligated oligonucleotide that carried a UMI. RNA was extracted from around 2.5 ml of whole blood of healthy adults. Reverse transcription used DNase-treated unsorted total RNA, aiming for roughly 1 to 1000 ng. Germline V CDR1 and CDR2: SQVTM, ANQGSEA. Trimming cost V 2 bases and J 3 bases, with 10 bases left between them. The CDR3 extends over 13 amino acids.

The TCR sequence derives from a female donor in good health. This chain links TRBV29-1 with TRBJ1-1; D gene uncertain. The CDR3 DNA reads TGCAGCGTTGAAAAAACTGCTGACACTGAAGCTTTCTTT. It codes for CSVEKTADTEAFF.